One and the same sample provided the 24 T cell receptor beta chains below, sequenced in a study of graft-versus-host responses after intestinal transplantation. Repertoires were generated with immunoSEQ multiplex PCR, while TCRdb's copy carries only in-frame clones and drops some. Of approximately 37,000 clones in the sample, just over 90% were seen once. The source material was PBMCs, sampled nearly 750 days after intestinal transplantation. The receptor set was obtained from a human patient who received an intestinal transplant, so some T cells may come from the graft donor.

The V call is TRBV9, the J call TRBJ1-3, with D maybe TRBD1 (6 bases). The CDR3 is 13 residues long. Trimming shortened V by 3 bases and J by 9 bases, and 13 bases separated the two germline ends. Germline assignment: CDR1 SGDLS and CDR2 YYNGEE. The CDR3 region has the DNA TGTGCCAGCAGCGGCACACAGGGCACCACCATATATTTT. It encodes CASSGTQGTTIYF. The variable domain in full, completed from reference TRBV9 and TRBJ1-3, reads DSGVTQTPKHLITATGQRVTLRCSPRSGDLSVYWYQQSLDQGLQFLIQYYNGEERAKGNILERFSAQQFPDLHSELNLSSLELGDSALYFCASSGTQGTTIYFGEGSWLTVV.

This chain links TRBV10-3 with TRBJ1-1; D unclear. Trimming stripped 2 bases from V and 7 bases from J, with 8 bases between. CDR1 is ENHRY, CDR2 SYGVKD, per germline. This CDR3 spans 12 amino acids. For the CDR3, the DNA is TGTGCCATCAGTGAGCCGATGGGTGAAGCTTTCTTT. Translation gives CAISEPMGEAFF.

The rearrangement joins TRBV7-9 to TRBJ1-2; D gene uncertain. The germline V gene has CDR1 SEHNR and CDR2 FQNEAQ (reference sequence). V dropped 3 bases and J dropped 5 bases, with 10 bases sitting between them. The CDR3 runs 13 residues. CDR3 residues: CASSLGRTYGYTF. The CDR3 nucleotides are TGTGCCAGCAGCTTGGGCAGGACGTATGGCTACACCTTC.

The chain combines TRBV10-2 with TRBJ2-5; 15 nucleotides line up with TRBD2. Germline V gene sequence: CDR1 WSHSY, CDR2 SAAADI. V shed 6 bases and J 7 bases; nucleotides not matched to a gene: 9. This CDR3 contains 16 residues. The DNA for the CDR3 is TGCGCCAGCAGACGGCCGGGACTAGCGGGGGGTGGGACCCAGTACTTC. Translated: CASRRPGLAGGGTQYF.

This chain links TRBV28 with TRBJ1-2, with D uncertain. Per germline, CDR1 MDHEN and CDR2 SYDVKM. V lost 4 bases and J lost 8, with 8 bases in between. The CDR3 sequence is 11 residues long. The CDR3 sequence: CASSSPGGYTF. The CDR3, as DNA: TGTGCCAGCAGTTCCCCGGGAGGCTACACCTTC.

The chain recombines TRBV28 with TRBJ2-6, with D possibly being TRBD1 (6 bases). Trimming cost V 6 bases and J 2 bases, with 20 bases left between them. CDR1 MDHEN and CDR2 SYDVKM come from the germline V gene. This CDR3 region has 18 residues. The CDR3 nucleotides are TGTGCCAGCAGCCGAAGACAGGCGGAGTGGGCTGGGGCCAACGTCCTGACTTTC. It translates to CASSRRQAEWAGANVLTF.

This chain joins TRBV6-5 and TRBJ1-5; TRBD1 agrees at 12 bases. V lost 2 bases, J lost 8 bases, and 4 bases stayed unmatched. The CDR3 is made up of 15 amino acids. Germline CDR1 and CDR2: MNHEY and SVGAGI. The CDR3 bases are TGTGCCAGCAGTTACACGGGACAGGGGGCTGAGCCCCAGCATTTT. Encoded protein: CASSYTGQGAEPQHF.

V usage is TRBV20-1 and J usage is TRBJ2-3, with D possibly TRBD2 on 6 matching bases. The germline gives CDR1 DFQATT, CDR2 SNEGSKA (reference sequence). The V gene lost 5 bases and the J gene lost 12 bases, with 12 bases spanning the gap. The CDR3 runs 10 residues. CDR3 coding DNA: TGCAGTGCTGAGGCCGGACTACAGTATTTT. Its translation is CSAEAGLQYF.

This clone was observed a few times. The J gene is TRBJ2-1, the V gene TRBV9, with D hard to call. Per the germline V gene, CDR1 is SGDLS and CDR2 is YYNGEE. This CDR3 region has 11 residues. Between the trimmed V and J ends, which lost 0 bases and 7 bases, there was a span of 2 bases. CDR3 in DNA: TGTGCCAGCAGCGTAGAGAATGAGCAGTTCTTC. Translated: CASSVENEQFF.

The rearrangement uses TRBV9 and TRBJ1-4; 8 nucleotides line up with TRBD1. CDR1 SGDLS and CDR2 YYNGEE come from the germline V gene. The CDR3 runs to 15 residues. With 4 bases clipped from V and 7 bases from J, the junction kept 9 bases outside the gene matches. CDR3: CASSSGTGGTEKLFF. In DNA, the CDR3 is TGTGCCAGCAGCTCAGGTACAGGGGGTACTGAAAAACTGTTTTTT.

The rearrangement joins TRBV25-1 to TRBJ1-5; D is possibly TRBD1 (6 bases). Trimming took 6 bases from V and 4 from J, leaving 13 bases between them. The CDR3 is made up of 14 amino acids. Germline V gene data show CDR1 as MGHDK and CDR2 as SYGVNS. CDR3 sequence (DNA): TGTGCCAGCAGCGGACAGTCTCCAAATCAGCCCCAGCATTTT. Translation gives CASSGQSPNQPQHF.

This rearrangement joins TRBV7-9 to TRBJ2-7, with 9 bases that match TRBD2. V was clipped by 5 bases and J by 5 bases; unmatched bases: 7. This CDR3 spans 14 amino acids. Per germline, CDR1 SEHNR and CDR2 FQNEAQ (reference sequence). The CDR3 protein is CASSLVAGVNEQYF. CDR3 nucleotides: TGTGCCAGCAGCCTTGTAGCGGGAGTGAACGAGCAGTACTTC.

The V call is TRBV5-1, the J call TRBJ2-3; D unresolved. This CDR3 comprises 15 residues. CDR1 and CDR2 from the germline V gene are SGHRS and YFSETQ. The ends were cut back, 2 bases at V and 5 bases at J, with 15 bases in the middle. CDR3 protein: CASSFRNQVLDTQYF. The CDR3 nucleotides read TGCGCCAGCAGCTTTCGAAATCAGGTTTTAGATACGCAGTATTTT.

This chain joins TRBV11-3 and TRBJ2-3; tentatively, D is TRBD1 or TRBD2 (5 bases each). Trimming shortened V by 5 bases and J by 6 bases, and 9 bases separated the two germline ends. Germline V gene data show CDR1 as SGHNT and CDR2 as YENEEA. The CDR3 spans 12 residues. The CDR3 sequence is CASSLGVDTQYF. The CDR3 DNA sequence: TGTGCCAGCAGCCTGGGGGTGGATACGCAGTATTTT.

This clone was detected a few times. The gene calls are TRBV13 and TRBJ1-3; D ambiguous. The CDR3 has 14 amino acids. Trimming removed 5 bases from V and 3 bases from J, with 11 bases in between. Germline CDR1 PRHDT, CDR2 FYEKMQ (reference sequence). DNA of the CDR3: TGTGCCAGCAGCGTACAGCTGCATGGAAACACCATATATTTT. It translates to CASSVQLHGNTIYF.

The rearrangement links TRBV7-2 to TRBJ1-2, with 7 bases fitting TRBD1. The CDR3 length is 12 residues. V shed 1 base, J shed 8 bases, and the junction held 1 base outside the gene matches. CDR1 and CDR2 (germline): SGHTA, FQGNSA. CDR3 protein: CASSLVRGGYTF. CDR3 sequence (DNA): TGTGCCAGCAGCTTAGTCAGGGGGGGCTACACCTTC.

The chain carries TRBV4-3 and TRBJ1-1; D is unresolved. This CDR3 has 16 amino acids. V was cut by 1 base and J by 1 base, with 13 bases left in between. The germline V gene encodes CDR1 LGHNA and CDR2 YSLEER. CDR3 amino acids: CASSQAYNNRNTEAFF. The CDR3 DNA reads TGCGCCAGCAGCCAAGCCTATAATAACAGGAACACTGAAGCTTTCTTT.

The rearrangement joins TRBV14 to TRBJ2-1; weak D call: TRBD2 (5 bases). Germline lookup yields CDR1 SGHDN and CDR2 FVKESK. The CDR3 is 11 amino acids. The V end was cut by 4 bases, the J end by 10 bases, with 8 bases between. The CDR3 loop is CASSPGEEQFF. The CDR3 DNA sequence: TGTGCCAGCAGCCCCGGGGAGGAGCAGTTCTTC.

The DNA of the CDR3 is TGTGCCAGCAGGTCGACAATCGAAACCTACGAGCAGTACTTC. Protein product: CASRSTIETYEQYF. The rearrangement links TRBV13 to TRBJ2-7; D gene ambiguous. Germline V gene lookup returns CDR1 PRHDT and CDR2 FYEKMQ (reference sequence). This CDR3 has 14 residues. Trimming cost V 6 bases and J 2 bases, with 14 bases left between them.

The chain combines TRBV18 with TRBJ1-1; D not resolved. Trimming shortened V by 3 bases and J by 4 bases, and 12 bases separated the two germline ends. From germline, CDR1 is KGHSH and CDR2 LQKENI. The CDR3 length is 14 residues. Here the CDR3 reads CASSPEGPGTEAFF. The CDR3 DNA follows: TGTGCCAGCTCACCGGAGGGCCCGGGCACTGAAGCTTTCTTT.

The chain couples TRBV6-5 to TRBJ2-7, with D tentatively TRBD2 (5 bases). V lost 6 bases to trimming and J lost 0 bases, with 12 bases between them. The germline V gene has CDR1 MNHEY and CDR2 SVGAGI. The CDR3 is 14 amino acids. The CDR3 region is CASRLTEASYEQYF. The DNA of the CDR3 is TGTGCCAGCAGACTGACGGAGGCCTCCTACGAGCAGTACTTC.

The chain joins TRBV2 to TRBJ2-1; perhaps TRBD1 as D (6 bases). Trimming took off 7 bases at V and 2 bases at J, with 12 bases between the two ends. This CDR3 has 14 residues. From germline, CDR1 is SNHLY and CDR2 FYNNEI. The CDR3 sequence is CASNEDSTYNEQFF. The CDR3 bases are TGTGCCAGCAATGAGGACAGTACCTACAATGAGCAGTTCTTC.

In this sample, this clone turned up once. The chain recombines TRBV9 with TRBJ2-1; 10 nucleotides match TRBD2. The V and J ends lost 4 bases and 9 bases, in that order; junction bases with no gene match: 16. The CDR3 has 17 residues. Germline V gene sequence: CDR1 SGDLS, CDR2 YYNGEE. CDR3 sequence reads: CASSLGRERGGLSEQFF. The CDR3 DNA is TGTGCCAGCAGCCTCGGGAGGGAGCGGGGGGGCCTTAGTGAGCAGTTCTTC.

V gene TRBV5-1 combines with J gene TRBJ2-7; possibly TRBD1 or TRBD2 for D (5 bases each). Germline lookup yields CDR1 SGHRS and CDR2 YFSETQ. The CDR3 runs to 14 residues. V lost 2 bases to trimming and J lost 2 bases, with 11 bases between them. CDR3 coding DNA: TGCGCCAGCAGCTTAGGGACGGTGACCTACGAGCAGTACTTC. Translation gives CASSLGTVTYEQYF.